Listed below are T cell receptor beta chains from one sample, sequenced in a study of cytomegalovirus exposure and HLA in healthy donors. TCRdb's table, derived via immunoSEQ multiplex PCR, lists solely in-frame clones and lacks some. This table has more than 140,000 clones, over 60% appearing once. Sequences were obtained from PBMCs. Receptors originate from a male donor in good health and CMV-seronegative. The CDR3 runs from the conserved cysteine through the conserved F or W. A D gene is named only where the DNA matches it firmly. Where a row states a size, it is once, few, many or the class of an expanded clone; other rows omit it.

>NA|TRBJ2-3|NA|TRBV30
CAWTHGSTDTQYF
TGTGCCTGGACACACGGGAGCACAGATACGCAGTATTTT
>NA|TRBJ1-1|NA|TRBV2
CASSSGYTEAFF
TGTGCCAGCAGTTCGGGGTACACTGAAGCTTTCTTT
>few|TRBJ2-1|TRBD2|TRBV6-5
CASSLLAGGPGEQFF
TGTGCCAGCAGTCTACTAGCGGGGGGGCCGGGTGAGCAGTTCTTC
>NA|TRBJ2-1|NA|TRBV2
CASSQGSYNEQFF
TGTGCCAGCAGTCAGGGGTCCTACAATGAGCAGTTCTTC
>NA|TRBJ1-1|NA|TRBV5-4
CASSPSTARDTEAFF
TGTGCCAGCAGCCCCTCAACAGCGCGGGACACTGAAGCTTTCTTT
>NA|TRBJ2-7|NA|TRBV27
CASSKDTFYEQYF
TGTGCCAGCAGTAAGGACACTTTCTACGAGCAGTACTTC
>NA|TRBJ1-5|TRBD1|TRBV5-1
CASSPGTVPDQPQHF
TGCGCCAGCAGCCCCGGGACAGTCCCCGATCAGCCCCAGCATTTT
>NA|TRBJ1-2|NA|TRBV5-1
CASSLGSGYGYTF
TGCGCCAGCAGCTTGGGCAGCGGCTATGGCTACACCTTC
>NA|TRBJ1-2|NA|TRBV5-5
CASSLEGVNYGYTF
TGTGCCAGCAGCTTGGAAGGGGTGAACTATGGCTACACCTTC
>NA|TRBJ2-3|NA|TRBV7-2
CASSARLPRTDTQYF
TGTGCCAGCAGCGCCAGACTACCCCGCACAGATACGCAGTATTTT
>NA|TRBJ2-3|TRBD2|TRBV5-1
CASSPRERGLTDTQYF
TGCGCCAGCAGCCCGAGGGAGCGGGGATTGACAGATACGCAGTATTTT
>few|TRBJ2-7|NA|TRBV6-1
CASRDFAYEQYF
TGTGCCAGCCGGGACTTTGCCTACGAGCAGTACTTC
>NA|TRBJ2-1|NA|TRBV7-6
CASSLTAYNEQFF
TGTGCCAGCAGCTTGACAGCATACAATGAGCAGTTCTTC
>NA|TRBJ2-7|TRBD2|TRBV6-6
CASSPSGGSYEQYF
TGTGCCAGCAGCCCTAGCGGGGGCAGCTACGAGCAGTACTTC
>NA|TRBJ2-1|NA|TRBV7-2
CASSRLRVRGPEQFF
TGTGCCAGCAGCCGCCTGCGGGTTAGAGGTCCGGAGCAGTTCTTC
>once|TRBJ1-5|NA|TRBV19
CASSIVTGRNQPQHF
TGTGCCAGTAGTATAGTGACGGGGAGGAATCAGCCCCAGCATTTT
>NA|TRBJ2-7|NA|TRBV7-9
CASSSISYEQYF
TGTGCCAGCAGCTCCATCTCCTACGAGCAGTACTTC
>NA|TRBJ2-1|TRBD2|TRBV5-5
CASSSGRTTYNEQFF
TGTGCCAGCAGCTCCGGGAGGACGACCTACAATGAGCAGTTCTTC
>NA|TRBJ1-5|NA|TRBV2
CASSVGRDNQPQHF
TGTGCCAGCAGTGTGGGCAGGGACAATCAGCCCCAGCATTTT
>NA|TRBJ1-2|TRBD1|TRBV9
CASSPDRAVYGYTF
TGTGCCAGCAGCCCTGACAGGGCAGTCTATGGCTACACCTTC
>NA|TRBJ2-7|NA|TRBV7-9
CASSFRGGVEDEQYF
TGTGCCAGCAGCTTTCGCGGGGGCGTGGAGGACGAGCAGTACTTC
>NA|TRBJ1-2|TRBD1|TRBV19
CATSDRGNYGYTF
TGTGCCACTTCGGACAGGGGTAACTATGGCTACACCTTC
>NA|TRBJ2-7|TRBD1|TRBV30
CAWSGGQGVSYEQYF
TGTGCCTGGAGTGGGGGACAGGGGGTCTCCTACGAGCAGTACTTC
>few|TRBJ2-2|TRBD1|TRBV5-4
CASSRDRNTGELFF
TGTGCCAGCAGCCGGGACAGGAACACCGGGGAGCTGTTTTTT
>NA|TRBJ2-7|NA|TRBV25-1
CASSESAGHYEQYF
TGTGCCAGCAGTGAATCTGCAGGGCACTACGAGCAGTACTTC
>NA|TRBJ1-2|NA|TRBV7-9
CSSTLAEQGYTF
TGTTCCAGCACCCTAGCGGAGCAGGGCTACACCTTC
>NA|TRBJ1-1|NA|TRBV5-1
CASSFTDSHTQLNTEAFF
TGCGCCAGCAGCTTTACAGACAGTCATACGCAACTGAACACTGAAGCTTTCTTT
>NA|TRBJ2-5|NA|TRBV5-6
CASSFSETQYF
TGTGCCAGCAGCTTCTCGGAGACCCAGTACTTC
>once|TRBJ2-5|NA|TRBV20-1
CSARFEKTQYF
TGCAGTGCTAGATTCGAGAAGACCCAGTACTTC
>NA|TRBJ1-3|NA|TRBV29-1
CSVEGAGLRNTIYF
TGCAGCGTTGAAGGAGCAGGGCTAAGAAACACCATATATTTT
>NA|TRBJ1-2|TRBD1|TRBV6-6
CASSYRGRDSNYGYTF
TGTGCCAGCAGTTACAGGGGGCGAGACTCTAACTATGGCTACACCTTC
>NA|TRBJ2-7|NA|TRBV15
CATSGDTYEQYF
TGTGCCACCAGCGGTGACACATACGAGCAGTACTTC
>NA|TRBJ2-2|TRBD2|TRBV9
CASSVAEGEGRHPGELFF
TGTGCCAGCAGCGTAGCTGAAGGGGAGGGCCGGCATCCCGGGGAGCTGTTTTTT
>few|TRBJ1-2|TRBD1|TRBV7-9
CASSLNPRTGGGYTF
TGTGCCAGCAGCTTAAACCCAAGGACAGGGGGTGGCTACACCTTC